Listed below are T cell receptor beta chains from one sample, sequenced in a study of monozygotic twins with inflammatory bowel disease. Each CDR3 protein gets one entry in TCRdb, which reprocessed the 5' RACE reads and gives no DNA. The sample's table shows some 160,000 distinct CDR3 sequences. Sequenced material: blood. Receptor source: a human donor with ulcerative colitis or Crohn's disease, or a healthy co-twin of an affected twin (not recorded which). Both conserved end residues are part of each CDR3.

J gene: TRBJ2-7; V gene: TRBV5-1; CDR3 protein: CASSLSSGTYEQYF
J gene: TRBJ2-5; V gene: TRBV20-1; CDR3 protein: CSARFGGETQYF
J gene: TRBJ2-6; V gene: TRBV6-1; CDR3 protein: CASRATGLGANVLTF
J gene: TRBJ2-5; V gene: TRBV7-8; CDR3 protein: CASSFRGIQETQYF
J gene: TRBJ1-3; V gene: TRBV18; CDR3 protein: CASSPPSGNTIYF
J gene: TRBJ2-1; V gene: TRBV7-2; CDR3 protein: CASNPGLSNEQFF
J gene: TRBJ1-5; V gene: TRBV5-5; CDR3 protein: CASSWADRVAQPQHF
J gene: TRBJ2-7; V gene: TRBV10-3; CDR3 protein: CAISGQHPGRRTYEQYF
J gene: TRBJ2-3; V gene: TRBV6-1; CDR3 protein: CASRSGGHTDTQYF
J gene: TRBJ2-2; V gene: TRBV5-1; CDR3 protein: CASSPQGFGTGELFF
J gene: TRBJ1-4; V gene: TRBV7-2; CDR3 protein: CASSLAGLTNEKLFF
J gene: TRBJ2-1; V gene: TRBV27; CDR3 protein: CASSVGLAGNNEQFF
J gene: TRBJ1-6; V gene: TRBV3-1; CDR3 protein: CASSSRAGGGSPLHF
J gene: TRBJ1-1; V gene: TRBV7-8; CDR3 protein: CASSLGTGAGAEAFF
J gene: TRBJ2-7; V gene: TRBV19; CDR3 protein: CASSIGQGGSYEQYF
J gene: TRBJ1-2; V gene: TRBV20-1; CDR3 protein: CSALNRETYGYTF
J gene: TRBJ2-7; V gene: TRBV11-2; CDR3 protein: CASSQGHLAYEQYF
J gene: TRBJ1-4; V gene: TRBV4-3; CDR3 protein: CASSQDRATNEKLFF
J gene: TRBJ2-1; V gene: TRBV18; CDR3 protein: CASSPRRGSGTGEQFF
J gene: TRBJ2-1; V gene: TRBV18; CDR3 protein: CASSLGTSADEQFF
J gene: TRBJ2-4; V gene: TRBV21-1; CDR3 protein: CASSTKHSGSPRAKNIQYF
J gene: TRBJ2-3; V gene: TRBV9; CDR3 protein: CASSVGASGRVDTQYF
J gene: TRBJ1-5; V gene: TRBV29-1; CDR3 protein: CSVEGENQPQHF
J gene: TRBJ2-1; V gene: TRBV6-6; CDR3 protein: CASIGQLNEQFF
J gene: TRBJ1-1; V gene: TRBV5-1; CDR3 protein: CASSRQAGGGYTEAFF
J gene: TRBJ2-1; V gene: TRBV29-1; CDR3 protein: CSVGIHDNEQFF
J gene: TRBJ2-7; V gene: TRBV3-1; CDR3 protein: CASSPQELQLEQYF
J gene: TRBJ1-1; V gene: TRBV5-1; CDR3 protein: CASRRTEMNTEAFF
J gene: TRBJ2-5; V gene: TRBV4-1; CDR3 protein: CASSSLGTGQGQETQYF
J gene: TRBJ2-5; V gene: TRBV5-1; CDR3 protein: CASNLGGMETQYF
J gene: TRBJ1-6; V gene: TRBV12-3/TRBV12-4; CDR3 protein: CASLRQGGSPLHF
J gene: TRBJ2-7; V gene: TRBV12-3/TRBV12-4; CDR3 protein: CASKRDSYEQYF
J gene: TRBJ2-5; V gene: TRBV5-4; CDR3 protein: CASSQKGTQYF
J gene: TRBJ2-1; V gene: TRBV5-1; CDR3 protein: CASNRLAGANEQFF
J gene: TRBJ1-3; V gene: TRBV5-1; CDR3 protein: CASSLAPAAYSGNTIYF
J gene: TRBJ1-5; V gene: TRBV20-1; CDR3 protein: CSARDIGYQPQHF
J gene: TRBJ2-2; V gene: TRBV10-3; CDR3 protein: CAITKTGTANTGELFF
J gene: TRBJ1-5; V gene: TRBV30; CDR3 protein: CAWSTGEWDQPQHF
J gene: TRBJ1-5; V gene: TRBV20-1; CDR3 protein: CSARGSVRRGQPQHF